These 25 T cell receptor beta chains were sequenced from one sample in a study of response to subunit inactivated influenza vaccine. MiXCR was run by TCRdb on the RT-PCR reads, yielding one entry per CDR3 protein. The repertoire holds fewer than 600,000 distinct CDR3 sequences, with approximately 7.2% as singletons. The input for sequencing was PBMCs from blood, taken less than 25 months after vaccination. These receptors originate from a man aged 50-75 years who received an inactivated influenza vaccine.

In this sample, this clonotype turned up many times. The chain has TRBV7-2 and TRBJ2-5; 7 bases align to TRBD1. Trimming at V came to 5 bases and at J to 4 bases, leaving 4 bases not matched to a gene. From germline, CDR1 is SGHTA and CDR2 FQGNSA. This CDR3 is 13 amino acids long. DNA of the CDR3: TGTGCCAGCAGCACATGGACAGGAGAGACCCAGTACTTC. Translating it yields CASSTWTGETQYF.

This clonotype was seen at least ten times. V and J are TRBV5-1 and TRBJ2-2; no clear D gene. Trimming pared 4 bases from V and 4 bases from J, leaving 14 bases between. The CDR3 consists of 15 residues. Germline CDR1 reads SGHRS; CDR2 reads YFSETQ. CDR3 sequence reads: CASSPPGSGTGELFF. CDR3 sequence (DNA): TGCGCCAGCAGCCCGCCAGGCTCAGGCACCGGGGAGCTGTTTTTT. Variable domain in full (rest from reference TRBV5-1 and TRBJ2-2): KAGVTQTPRYLIKTRGQQVTLSCSPISGHRSVSWYQQTPGQGLQFLFEYFSETQRNKGNFPGRFSGRQFSNSRSEMNVSTLELGDSALYLCASSPPGSGTGELFFGEGSRLTVL.

This clonotype was recorded many times. The chain uses TRBV5-1 and TRBJ2-1; D is perhaps TRBD2 (5 bases). V lost 2 bases and J 1 base, leaving 10 bases between the germline ends. CDR3 length: 15 residues. CDR1 is SGHRS, CDR2 YFSETQ, per germline. The CDR3 DNA is TGCGCCAGCAGCTTAACAGCGGTTTCCTACAATGAGCAGTTCTTC. It specifies CASSLTAVSYNEQFF.

Concerning this clonotype: One end of the junction varies from germline; a read error may be responsible. The chain employs TRBV2 and TRBJ2-5; TRBD1 matches 7 bases. The CDR3 length is 13 residues. The germline gives CDR1 SNHLY, CDR2 FYNNEI. The chain's CDR3 is CANSEAKTGAPYF. The CDR3 DNA sequence: TGTGCCAACAGTGAAGCAAAAACAGGGGCCCCGTACTTC.

At least ten counts were recorded for this clonotype. J is TRBJ2-5 and V is TRBV3-1, with D perhaps matching TRBD2 (6 bases). CDR1 and CDR2 from the germline V gene are LGHDT and YNNKEL (reference sequence). V was shortened by 0 bases and J by 5 bases, with 13 bases between the two germline ends. The CDR3 has 15 amino acids. CDR3 sequence: CASSQDIALAETQYF. The CDR3 nucleotides read TGTGCCAGCAGCCAAGATATTGCACTAGCTGAGACCCAGTACTTC.

This clonotype appeared a few times. The V call is TRBV4-1, the J call TRBJ1-4, with D possibly TRBD1 on 5 matching bases. The CDR3 extends over 16 amino acids. Trimming removed 4 bases from V and 0 bases from J, with 12 bases in between. The germline CDR1 and CDR2 sequences are MGHRA and YSYEKL. The CDR3 here is CASSPIRGSTNEKLFF. The CDR3 DNA sequence: TGCGCCAGCAGCCCCATAAGGGGCTCAACTAATGAAAAACTGTTTTTT.

V and J are TRBV29-1 and TRBJ2-7; 14 nucleotides agree with TRBD2. The CDR3 is made up of 15 amino acids. Trimming took 6 bases from V and 4 from J; bases not matched to a gene: 8. CDR1 and CDR2 from the germline V gene are SQVTM and ANQGSEA. In DNA, the CDR3 is TGCAGCGTAGGGGGGACTAGCGGGGGATCATACGAGCAGTACTTC. Its translation: CSVGGTSGGSYEQYF.

This clonotype was recorded at least ten times. This chain uses TRBV29-1 with TRBJ1-1; possibly TRBD1 for D (5 bases). From germline, CDR1 is SQVTM and CDR2 ANQGSEA. Trimming removed 7 bases at V and 7 bases at J, with 16 bases between. The CDR3 length is 12 residues. In nucleotides, the CDR3 is TGCAGCGCCAGAACAGGACGGGGTGAAGCTTTCTTT. This translates into CSARTGRGEAFF.

The J gene is TRBJ1-3, the V gene TRBV18; D perhaps matches TRBD1 (5 bases). The germline V gene encodes CDR1 KGHSH and CDR2 LQKENI. The V end was cut by 3 bases, the J end by 0 bases, with 15 bases between. This CDR3 spans 17 amino acids. The CDR3 sequence is CASSPLAGQSSGNTIYF. The CDR3 DNA is TGTGCCAGCTCACCGCTCGCCGGACAAAGCTCTGGAAACACCATATATTTT.

This clonotype was detected ten times or more. J is TRBJ2-5 and V is TRBV4-3; TRBD1 agrees at 7 bases. The ends lost 1 base at V and 5 bases at J; junction bases unmatched: 7. Germline values: CDR1 LGHNA, CDR2 YSLEER. CDR3 length: 15 amino acids. For the CDR3, the DNA is TGCGCCAGCAGCCAAGGGGCAGGGGGAGAGGAGACCCAGTACTTC. Translated, it gives CASSQGAGGEETQYF.

Notes on this clonotype: One base away lies a much larger clone, so this may be a sequencing read error. This chain joins TRBV29-1 and TRBJ2-1, with D perhaps given as TRBD1 or TRBD2 (5 bases each). The CDR3 spans 13 residues. From germline, CDR1 is SQVTM and CDR2 ANQGSEA. V lost 7 bases, J lost 5 bases, and 15 bases lay in between. CDR3 nucleotide sequence: TGCAGCGAATCCCGGGGACCACACAATGAGCAGTTCTTC. It is translated as CSESRGPHNEQFF.

The CDR3 DNA is TGCGCCAGCAGCATCCGGGGCAGGGAGACCTACGAGCAGTACTTC. It yields the protein CASSIRGRETYEQYF. The rearrangement uses TRBV5-1 and TRBJ2-7, with D perhaps matching TRBD1 or TRBD2 (5 bases each). Germline lookup yields CDR1 SGHRS and CDR2 YFSETQ. The CDR3 consists of 15 residues. The V gene lost 4 bases and the J gene lost 2 bases, with 16 bases spanning the gap.

V is TRBV20-1 and J is TRBJ2-7; maybe TRBD2 (6 bases). With 5 bases removed from V and 7 bases from J, the gap between germline ends came to 12 bases. Germline CDR1 DFQATT, CDR2 SNEGSKA (reference sequence). CDR3 length: 11 amino acids. This chain's CDR3 is CSALLAWEQYF. The CDR3 nucleotides are TGCAGTGCTTTACTAGCTTGGGAGCAGTACTTC.

Ten or more counts support this clonotype. The genes are TRBV3-1 and TRBJ2-4, with TRBD2 matching over 7 bases. The V gene's germline CDR1 is LGHDT and CDR2 YNNKEL (reference sequence). V was clipped by 3 bases and J by 7 bases; unmatched bases: 9. The CDR3 is made up of 15 amino acids. The CDR3 reads CASSQGVAGENIQYF. CDR3 DNA sequence: TGTGCCAGCAGCCAGGGGGTGGCGGGAGAGAACATTCAGTACTTC.

In the case of this clonotype: This sequence may be a read error, since a much larger clone differs from it by one base. J is TRBJ2-1 and V is TRBV2; possible D gene TRBD1, 5 bases. Germline CDR1 is SNHLY and CDR2 is FYNNEI. V was pared by 6 bases and J by 8 bases, with 14 bases between. The CDR3 runs 13 residues. CDR3 residues: CASRDIGVHEQFF. CDR3 in DNA: TGTGCCAGCAGAGACATAGGGGTCCATGAGCAGTTCTTC.

This clonotype was seen a few times. V is TRBV10-3 and J is TRBJ2-1; D call uncertain. The germline V gene has CDR1 ENHRY and CDR2 SYGVKD. The CDR3 length is 13 residues. Trimming removed 5 bases at V and 8 bases at J, with 13 bases between. CDR3 amino acids: CAISRLEVDEQFF. The CDR3, as DNA: TGTGCCATCAGTAGACTTGAAGTAGATGAGCAGTTCTTC.

On this clonotype: A much larger clone sits a single nucleotide away, making a read error possible. The chain combines TRBV5-6 with TRBJ2-3; 7 nucleotides line up with TRBD2. Germline CDR1 reads SGHDT; CDR2 reads YYEEEE. This CDR3 contains 15 residues. CDR3 loop: CAGSPLAEPTDTQYF. CDR3 coding DNA: TGTGCCGGCAGCCCCCTAGCGGAGCCCACAGATACGCAGTATTTT. The entire variable domain, with the rest obtained from reference TRBV5-6 and TRBJ2-3, is as follows: DAGVTQSPTHLIKTRGQQVTLRCSPKSGHDTVSWYQQALGQGPQFIFQYYEEEERQRGNFPDRFSGHQFPNYSSELNVNALLLGDSALYLCAGSPLAEPTDTQYFGPGTRLTVL.

Here the CDR3 DNA reads TGTGCCATCTCCCCCCTAGCGGGAGGGATATCACAGATAACGCAGTATTTT. It is translated as CAISPLAGGISQITQYF. J is TRBJ2-3 and V is TRBV10-3, with 12 bases that match TRBD2. V lost 8 bases, J lost 9 bases, and 18 bases stayed unmatched. This CDR3 is 17 amino acids long. Germline CDR1 and CDR2: ENHRY and SYGVKD.

This clonotype was picked up many times. The chain couples TRBV7-6 to TRBJ2-7; D is undetermined. This CDR3 region has 13 residues. V lost 1 base and J lost 10, with 14 bases in between. Germline loops: CDR1 SGHVS, CDR2 FNYEAQ. This CDR3 is CASSLDGPGPQYF. The CDR3 DNA is TGTGCCAGCAGCTTAGACGGGCCAGGACCCCAGTACTTC.

The rearrangement links TRBV25-1 to TRBJ2-7, with D possibly matching TRBD1 (6 bases). The CDR3 is made up of 16 amino acids. In germline, CDR1 is MGHDK, CDR2 SYGVNS. Trimming pared 6 bases from V and 7 bases from J, leaving 25 bases between. This CDR3 reads CASRGTGRSGWREQYF. In nucleotides, the CDR3 is TGTGCCAGCAGAGGAACAGGGCGGAGCGGCTGGAGGGAGCAGTACTTC.

In this sample, this clonotype turned up many times. The chain joins TRBV6-5 to TRBJ2-7; 7 bases are shared with TRBD1. V shed 3 bases and J 2 bases; nucleotides not matched to a gene: 7. CDR3 length: 15 residues. The germline CDR1 and CDR2 sequences are MNHEY and SVGAGI. The CDR3 bases are TGTGCCAGCAGTTATTCGAGGACAGGTCCCTACGAGCAGTACTTC. Translating it yields CASSYSRTGPYEQYF.

The rearrangement uses TRBV19 and TRBJ1-5; 7 bases match TRBD1. Germline loops: CDR1 LNHDA, CDR2 SQIVND (reference sequence). V lost 1 base to trimming and J lost 2 bases; unmatched junction nucleotides: 14. The CDR3 is made up of 19 amino acids. The CDR3 region is CASSIVRGPGNLGNQPQHF. CDR3 in DNA: TGTGCCAGTAGTATAGTGAGGGGGCCGGGTAATCTAGGCAATCAGCCCCAGCATTTT.

This clonotype was detected many times. The chain is built from TRBV6-2 or TRBV6-3 and TRBJ2-7; 7 bases fit TRBD2. Germline V gene data show CDR1 as MNHEY and CDR2 as SVGEGT. V was clipped by 7 bases and J by 2 bases; unmatched bases: 8. CDR3 length equals 14 residues. CDR3 DNA: TGTGCCAGCAACTTACGTCGGGGGGCCTACGAGCAGTACTTC. It translates to CASNLRRGAYEQYF.

This clonotype was seen a few times. The V gene is TRBV9, the J gene TRBJ1-4; D unresolved. Trimming removed 1 base from V and 5 bases from J, with 12 bases in between. Germline values: CDR1 SGDLS, CDR2 YYNGEE. The CDR3 contains 15 residues. This CDR3 is CASSVSGRPNEKLFF. As DNA, the CDR3 is TGTGCCAGCAGCGTAAGCGGCAGACCCAATGAAAAACTGTTTTTT. Supplemented by reference TRBV9 and TRBJ1-4, the full variable domain reads DSGVTQTPKHLITATGQRVTLRCSPRSGDLSVYWYQQSLDQGLQFLIQYYNGEERAKGNILERFSAQQFPDLHSELNLSSLELGDSALYFCASSVSGRPNEKLFFGSGTQLSVL.

The J gene is TRBJ1-2, the V gene TRBV20-1, with D possibly being TRBD1 (5 bases). Germline loops: CDR1 DFQATT, CDR2 SNEGSKA (reference sequence). Trimming removed 0 bases from V and 3 bases from J, with 8 bases in between. The CDR3 spans 13 residues. The CDR3, as DNA: TGCAGTGCTAGAGATCGGGGCTACTATGGCTACACCTTC. Its translation is CSARDRGYYGYTF.